These T cell receptor beta chains were read from a single sample in a study of shared clonotypes between healthy human individuals. Data came from immunoSEQ multiplex PCR; TCRdb stores just in-frame clones and leaves some out. Among some 1,900,000 clones listed, about 95% were seen once. The sample taken for sequencing was naive CD8+ T cells sorted from blood. The source of these receptors is a man in his late teens or twenties in good health. Both conserved end residues are part of each CDR3. Fields, in order: clone size, V gene, CDR3 protein. Size is stated for part of the rows, as once, few or many counts, or as a class when the clone is expanded.

abundance: .; v_gene: TRBV11-2; CDR3aa: CASSFTGANYEQYF
abundance: .; v_gene: TRBV4-1; CDR3aa: CASSQTTGSTEAFF
abundance: .; v_gene: TRBV7-9; CDR3aa: CASSPVLAGIYEQYF
abundance: few; v_gene: TRBV7-9; CDR3aa: CASSLVGTGQETQYF
abundance: .; v_gene: TRBV5-4; CDR3aa: CASSITGTVYGYTF
abundance: .; v_gene: TRBV7-9; CDR3aa: CASSLVAGIGNTIYF
abundance: once; v_gene: TRBV28; CDR3aa: CASAWGEKLFF
abundance: .; v_gene: TRBV9; CDR3aa: CASSVDGLPGTEAFF
abundance: .; v_gene: TRBV29-1; CDR3aa: CSVEGTAVEQFF
abundance: .; v_gene: TRBV10-3; CDR3aa: CATLQGGTEAFF
abundance: .; v_gene: TRBV25-1; CDR3aa: CASSGAEDGNEQFF
abundance: .; v_gene: TRBV6-5; CDR3aa: CASSYSVSSGNTIYF
abundance: .; v_gene: TRBV11-2; CDR3aa: CASSRVEGIGYTF
abundance: .; v_gene: TRBV6-4; CDR3aa: CASSDSPGRPDTQYF
abundance: .; v_gene: TRBV6-6; CDR3aa: CASTHLSGAYNEQFF
abundance: .; v_gene: TRBV7-9; CDR3aa: CASTTFHNEQFF
abundance: .; v_gene: TRBV5-6; CDR3aa: CASSLGDTEQFF
abundance: .; v_gene: TRBV15; CDR3aa: CATSRDRGGGNQPQHF
abundance: .; v_gene: TRBV6-5; CDR3aa: CASSYPGTGGVDGYTF
abundance: .; v_gene: TRBV4-1; CDR3aa: CASSQAGLDSYEQYF
abundance: .; v_gene: TRBV6-6; CDR3aa: CASRKTNTEAFF
abundance: .; v_gene: TRBV6-5; CDR3aa: CASSYSTGYYGYTF
abundance: .; v_gene: TRBV13; CDR3aa: CASSWGTSGRTDTQYF
abundance: .; v_gene: TRBV14; CDR3aa: CASSQETAGSYEQYF
abundance: .; v_gene: TRBV11-2; CDR3aa: CASSLESDTEAFF
abundance: .; v_gene: TRBV27; CDR3aa: CASSSQGGNQPQHF
abundance: .; v_gene: TRBV5-1; CDR3aa: CASSPTGPPLDSGYTF
abundance: .; v_gene: TRBV14; CDR3aa: CASRLAGSYEQYF
abundance: .; v_gene: TRBV5-6; CDR3aa: CASSLGDLNEKLFF
abundance: .; v_gene: TRBV10-1; CDR3aa: CASTDTQYF
abundance: .; v_gene: TRBV11-1; CDR3aa: CASSVTSGGSYEQYF
abundance: .; v_gene: TRBV7-9; CDR3aa: CASSLAVTGVQETQYF
abundance: few; v_gene: TRBV11-2; CDR3aa: CASSLAEGTLYNSPLHF
abundance: .; v_gene: TRBV28; CDR3aa: CASSLDLAKGNTEAFF
abundance: .; v_gene: TRBV4-3; CDR3aa: CASSRDTGGTGELFF
abundance: .; v_gene: TRBV5-6; CDR3aa: CASSLSTDMNTEAFF
abundance: .; v_gene: TRBV4-1; CDR3aa: CASSQSFGGPEAFF
abundance: once; v_gene: TRBV7-9; CDR3aa: CASSLSPQGPGNYGYTF
abundance: .; v_gene: TRBV20-1; CDR3aa: CSFNEQFF
abundance: .; v_gene: TRBV4-2; CDR3aa: CASSPWDISNEQFF
abundance: .; v_gene: TRBV7-9; CDR3aa: CASSLATGGQGNEQFF
abundance: .; v_gene: TRBV7-9; CDR3aa: CASSRGSEGSSTDTQYF
abundance: .; v_gene: TRBV2; CDR3aa: CASSEQVTDTQYF
abundance: .; v_gene: TRBV7-9; CDR3aa: CASSLGEALWEKLFF
abundance: .; v_gene: TRBV25-1; CDR3aa: CASSEWQGGPGNTIYF
abundance: .; v_gene: TRBV2; CDR3aa: CASSEVGTDTQYF
abundance: once; v_gene: TRBV7-6; CDR3aa: CASSTDRRHPYNEQFF
abundance: .; v_gene: TRBV13; CDR3aa: CASSLTNKGPNF
abundance: .; v_gene: TRBV2; CDR3aa: CASSESTGKVVEQFF
abundance: .; v_gene: TRBV25-1; CDR3aa: CASSEGQGRYEQYF
abundance: .; v_gene: TRBV1; CDR3aa: CTDFEGEHFNNSPLHF
abundance: .; v_gene: TRBV5-1; CDR3aa: CASSLPEGRTTDTQYF